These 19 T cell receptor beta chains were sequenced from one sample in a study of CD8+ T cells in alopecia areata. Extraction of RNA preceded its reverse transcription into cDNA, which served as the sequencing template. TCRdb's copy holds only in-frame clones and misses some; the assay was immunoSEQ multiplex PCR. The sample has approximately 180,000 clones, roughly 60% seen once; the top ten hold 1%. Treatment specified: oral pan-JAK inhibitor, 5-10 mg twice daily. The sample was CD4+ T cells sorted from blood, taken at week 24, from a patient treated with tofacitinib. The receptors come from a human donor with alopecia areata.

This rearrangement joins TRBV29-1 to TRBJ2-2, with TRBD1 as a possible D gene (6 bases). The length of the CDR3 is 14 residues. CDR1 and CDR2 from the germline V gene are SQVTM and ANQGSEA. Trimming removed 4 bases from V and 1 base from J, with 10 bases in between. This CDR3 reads CSVGSGVNTGELFF. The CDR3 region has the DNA TGCAGCGTTGGCTCAGGGGTGAACACCGGGGAGCTGTTTTTT.

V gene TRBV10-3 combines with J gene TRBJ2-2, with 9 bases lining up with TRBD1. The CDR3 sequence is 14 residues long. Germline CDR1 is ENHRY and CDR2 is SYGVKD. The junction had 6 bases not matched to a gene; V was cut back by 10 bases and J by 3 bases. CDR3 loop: CATTGGLDTGELFF. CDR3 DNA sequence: TGTGCCACAACAGGGGGCTTGGACACCGGGGAGCTGTTTTTT.

The CDR3 bases are TGCGCCAGCAGACAGACTAGCGGGTACACAGATACGCAGTATTTT. Amino acids: CASRQTSGYTDTQYF. The genes are TRBV4-3 and TRBJ2-3; TRBD2 agrees at 10 bases. This CDR3 has 15 amino acids. V trimming: 6 bases; J trimming: 2 bases; junction bases outside the gene matches: 5. CDR1 and CDR2 from the germline V gene are LGHNA and YSLEER.

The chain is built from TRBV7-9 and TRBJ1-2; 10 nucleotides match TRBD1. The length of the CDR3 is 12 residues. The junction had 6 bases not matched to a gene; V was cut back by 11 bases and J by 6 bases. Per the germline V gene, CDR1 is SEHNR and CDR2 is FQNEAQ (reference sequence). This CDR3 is CAPDRGLNGYTF. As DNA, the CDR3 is TGTGCCCCTGACAGGGGGCTGAATGGCTACACCTTC.

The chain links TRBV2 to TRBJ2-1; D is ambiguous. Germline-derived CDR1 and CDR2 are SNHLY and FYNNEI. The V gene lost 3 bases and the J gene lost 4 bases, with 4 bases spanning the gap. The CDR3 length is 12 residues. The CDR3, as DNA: TGTGCCAGCAGTGACGTTTACAATGAGCAGTTCTTC. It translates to CASSDVYNEQFF.

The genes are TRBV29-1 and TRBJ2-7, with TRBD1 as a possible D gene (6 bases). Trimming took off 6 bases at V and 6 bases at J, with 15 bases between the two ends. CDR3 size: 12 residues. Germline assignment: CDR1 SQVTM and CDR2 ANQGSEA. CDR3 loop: CSVDLGGREQYF. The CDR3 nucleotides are TGCAGCGTCGACCTAGGGGGACGCGAGCAGTACTTC.

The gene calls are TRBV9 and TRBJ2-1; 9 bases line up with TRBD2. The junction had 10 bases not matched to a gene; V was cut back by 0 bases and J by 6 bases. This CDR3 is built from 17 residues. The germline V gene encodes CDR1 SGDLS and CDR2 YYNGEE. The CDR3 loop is CASSVDAGGRLFNEQFF. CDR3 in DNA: TGTGCCAGCAGCGTAGATGCGGGGGGGCGTCTATTCAATGAGCAGTTCTTC.

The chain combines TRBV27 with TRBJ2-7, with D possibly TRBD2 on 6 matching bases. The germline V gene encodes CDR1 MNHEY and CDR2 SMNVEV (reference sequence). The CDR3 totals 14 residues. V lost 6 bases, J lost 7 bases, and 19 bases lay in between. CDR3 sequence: CASSTPGLPWEQYF. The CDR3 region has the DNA TGTGCCAGCAGCACTCCGGGACTCCCTTGGGAGCAGTACTTC.

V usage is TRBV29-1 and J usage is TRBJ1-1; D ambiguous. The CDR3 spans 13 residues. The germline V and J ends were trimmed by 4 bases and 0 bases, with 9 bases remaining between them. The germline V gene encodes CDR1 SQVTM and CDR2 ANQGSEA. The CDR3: CSVGAGMNTEAFF. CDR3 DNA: TGCAGCGTTGGGGCGGGGATGAACACTGAAGCTTTCTTT.

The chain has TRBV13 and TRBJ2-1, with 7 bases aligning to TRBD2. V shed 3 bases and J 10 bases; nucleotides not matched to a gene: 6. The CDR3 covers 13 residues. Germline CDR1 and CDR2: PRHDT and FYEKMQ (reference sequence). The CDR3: CASSFGTTDEQFF. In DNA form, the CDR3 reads TGTGCCAGCAGCTTCGGGACTACGGACGAGCAGTTCTTC.

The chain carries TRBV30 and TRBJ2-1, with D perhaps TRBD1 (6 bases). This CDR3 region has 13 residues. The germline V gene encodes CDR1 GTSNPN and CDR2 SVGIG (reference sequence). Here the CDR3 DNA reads TGTGCACACAGGGCATCCCACCTCAATGAGCAGTTCTTC. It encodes CAHRASHLNEQFF.

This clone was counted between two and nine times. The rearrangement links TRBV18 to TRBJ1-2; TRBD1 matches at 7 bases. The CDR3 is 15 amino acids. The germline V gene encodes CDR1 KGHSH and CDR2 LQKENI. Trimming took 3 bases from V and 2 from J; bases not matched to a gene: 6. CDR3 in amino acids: CASSPNGQANYGYTF. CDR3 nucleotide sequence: TGTGCCAGCTCACCTAATGGACAGGCAAACTATGGCTACACCTTC. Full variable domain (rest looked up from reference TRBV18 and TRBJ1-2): NAGVMQNPRHLVRRRGQEARLRCSPMKGHSHVYWYRQLPEEGLKFMVYLQKENIIDESGMPKERFSAEFPKEGPSILRIQQVVRGDSAAYFCASSPNGQANYGYTFGSGTRLTVV.

DNA for the CDR3: TGCGCCAGCAGCTTGGATCCTCGCGGGGGGGCTTTAGCCAAAAACATTCAGTACTTC. Protein product: CASSLDPRGGALAKNIQYF. V usage is TRBV5-1 and J usage is TRBJ2-4; 9 bases are shared with TRBD2. The CDR3 runs to 19 residues. J gave up 0 bases and V 0 bases, and 10 bases lay outside the gene matches. CDR1 and CDR2 from the germline V gene are SGHRS and YFSETQ.

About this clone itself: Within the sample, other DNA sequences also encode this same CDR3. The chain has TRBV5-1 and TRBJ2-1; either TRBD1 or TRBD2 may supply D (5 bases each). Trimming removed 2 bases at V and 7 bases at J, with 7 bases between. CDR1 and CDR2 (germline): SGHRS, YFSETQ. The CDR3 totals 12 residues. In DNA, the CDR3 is TGCGCCAGCAGCTTTGAGGGGAATGAGCAGTTCTTC. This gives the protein CASSFEGNEQFF.

CDR3 sequence (DNA): TGCGCCAGCAGGAGACAGGGGAACACCGGGGAGCTGTTTTTT. This sequence encodes CASRRQGNTGELFF. The V gene is TRBV5-1, the J gene TRBJ2-2; 7 nucleotides match TRBD1. V lost 5 bases, J lost 1 base, and 2 bases stayed unmatched. Per germline, CDR1 SGHRS and CDR2 YFSETQ. The CDR3 has 14 residues.

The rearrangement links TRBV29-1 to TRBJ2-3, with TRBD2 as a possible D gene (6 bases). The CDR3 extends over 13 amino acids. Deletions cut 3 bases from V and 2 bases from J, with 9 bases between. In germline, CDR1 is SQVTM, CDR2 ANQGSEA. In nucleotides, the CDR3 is TGCAGCGTTGATGCGGGGAACACAGATACGCAGTATTTT. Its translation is CSVDAGNTDTQYF.

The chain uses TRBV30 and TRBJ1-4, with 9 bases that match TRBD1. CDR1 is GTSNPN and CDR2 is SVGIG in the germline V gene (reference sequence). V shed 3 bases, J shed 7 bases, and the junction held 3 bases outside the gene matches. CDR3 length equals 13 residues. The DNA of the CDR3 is TGTGCCTGGAGGGGACAGGGTGGTGAAAAACTGTTTTTT. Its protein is CAWRGQGGEKLFF. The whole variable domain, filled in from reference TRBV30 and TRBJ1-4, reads SQTIHQWPATLVQPVGSPLSLECTVEGTSNPNLYWYRQAAGRGLQLLFYSVGIGQISSEVPQNLSASRPQDRQFILSSKKLLLSDSGFYLCAWRGQGGEKLFFGSGTQLSVL.

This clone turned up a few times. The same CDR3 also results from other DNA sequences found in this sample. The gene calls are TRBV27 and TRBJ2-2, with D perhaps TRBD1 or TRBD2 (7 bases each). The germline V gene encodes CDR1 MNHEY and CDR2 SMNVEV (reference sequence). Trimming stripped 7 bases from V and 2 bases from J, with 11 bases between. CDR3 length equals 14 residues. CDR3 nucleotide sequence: TGTGCCAGCAAGGGAGGGGGCAACACCGGGGAGCTGTTTTTT. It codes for CASKGGGNTGELFF.

The CDR3 coding sequence is TGCGCCAGCACCGACGATGGGGACAGGGAGTACGAGCAGTACTTC. Protein product: CASTDDGDREYEQYF. The chain employs TRBV5-1 and TRBJ2-7; 9 nucleotides align to TRBD1. The V gene end was trimmed by 6 bases and the J gene end by 4 bases; junction bases not matched to a gene: 11. The germline CDR1 and CDR2 sequences are SGHRS and YFSETQ. The CDR3 loop spans 15 amino acids.